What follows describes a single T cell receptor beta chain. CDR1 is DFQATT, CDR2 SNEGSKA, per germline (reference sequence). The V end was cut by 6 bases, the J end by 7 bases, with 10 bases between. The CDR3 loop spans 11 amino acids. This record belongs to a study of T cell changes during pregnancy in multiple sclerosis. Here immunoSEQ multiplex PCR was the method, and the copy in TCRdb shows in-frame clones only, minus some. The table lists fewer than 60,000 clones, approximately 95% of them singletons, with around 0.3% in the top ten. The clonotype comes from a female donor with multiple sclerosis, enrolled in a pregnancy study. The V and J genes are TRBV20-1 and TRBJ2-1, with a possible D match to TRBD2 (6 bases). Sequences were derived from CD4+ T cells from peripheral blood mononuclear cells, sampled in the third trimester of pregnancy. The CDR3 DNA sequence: TGCAGTGCGAGACTAGTGAATGAGCAGTTCTTC. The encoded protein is CSARLVNEQFF.